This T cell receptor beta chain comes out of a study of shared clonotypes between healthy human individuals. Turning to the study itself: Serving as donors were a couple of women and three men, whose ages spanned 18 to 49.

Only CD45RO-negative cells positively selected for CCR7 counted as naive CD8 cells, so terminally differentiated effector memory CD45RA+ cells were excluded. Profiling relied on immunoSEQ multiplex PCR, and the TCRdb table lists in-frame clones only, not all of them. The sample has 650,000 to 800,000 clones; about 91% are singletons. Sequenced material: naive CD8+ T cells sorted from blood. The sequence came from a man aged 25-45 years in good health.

The CDR3 here is CASRDAGSYEQYF. For the CDR3, the DNA is TGTGCCAGCAGAGATGCGGGGTCCTACGAGCAGTACTTC. The chain is built from TRBV7-9 and TRBJ2-7; TRBD2 might be the D (6 bases). This CDR3 has 13 amino acids. V was shortened by 6 bases and J by 1 base, with 10 bases between the two germline ends. Per germline, CDR1 SEHNR and CDR2 FQNEAQ (reference sequence).